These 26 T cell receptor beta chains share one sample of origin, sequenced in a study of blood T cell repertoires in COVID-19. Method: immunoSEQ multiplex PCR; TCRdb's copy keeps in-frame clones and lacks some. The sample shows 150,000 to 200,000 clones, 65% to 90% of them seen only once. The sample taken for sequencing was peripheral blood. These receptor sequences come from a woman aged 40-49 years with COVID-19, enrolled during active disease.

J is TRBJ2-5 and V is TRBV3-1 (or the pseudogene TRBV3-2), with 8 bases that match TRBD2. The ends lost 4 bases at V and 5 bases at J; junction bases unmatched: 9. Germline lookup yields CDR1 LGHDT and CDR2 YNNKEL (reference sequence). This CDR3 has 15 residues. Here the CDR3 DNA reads TGTGCCAGCAGCCTTTCCGGGACTAGGGATGAGACCCAGTACTTC. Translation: CASSLSGTRDETQYF.

The CDR3 sequence is CASSAGTGYQPQHF. CDR3 coding DNA: TGTGCCAGCAGCGCGGGGACAGGGTATCAGCCCCAGCATTTT. The chain links TRBV7-9 to TRBJ1-5, with 9 bases matching TRBD1. V lost 5 bases to trimming and J lost 5 bases; unmatched junction nucleotides: 4. Germline V gene sequence: CDR1 SEHNR, CDR2 FQNEAQ (reference sequence). The CDR3 spans 14 residues.

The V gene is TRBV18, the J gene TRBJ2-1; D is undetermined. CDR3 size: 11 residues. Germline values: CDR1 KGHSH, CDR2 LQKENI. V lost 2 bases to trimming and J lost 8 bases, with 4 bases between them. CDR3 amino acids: CASSPSDEQFF. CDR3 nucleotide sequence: TGTGCCAGCTCACCAAGCGATGAGCAGTTCTTC.

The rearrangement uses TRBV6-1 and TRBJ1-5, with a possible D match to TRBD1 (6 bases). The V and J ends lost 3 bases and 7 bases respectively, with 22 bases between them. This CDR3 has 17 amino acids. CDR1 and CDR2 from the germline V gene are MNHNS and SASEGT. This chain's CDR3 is CASSDLLARGQEQPQHF. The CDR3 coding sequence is TGTGCCAGCAGTGATTTATTGGCCAGGGGTCAGGAGCAGCCCCAGCATTTT.

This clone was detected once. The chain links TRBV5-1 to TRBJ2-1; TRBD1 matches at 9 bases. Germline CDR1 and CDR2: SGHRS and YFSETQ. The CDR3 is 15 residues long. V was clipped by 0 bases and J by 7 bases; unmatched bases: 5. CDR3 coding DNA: TGCGCCAGCAGCTTGGAACAGGGGGCGCGAAATGAGCAGTTCTTC. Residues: CASSLEQGARNEQFF.

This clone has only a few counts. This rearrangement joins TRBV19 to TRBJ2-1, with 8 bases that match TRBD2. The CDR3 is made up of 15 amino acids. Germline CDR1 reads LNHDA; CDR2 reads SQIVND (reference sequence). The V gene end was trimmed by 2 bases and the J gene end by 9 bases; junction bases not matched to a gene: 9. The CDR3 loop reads CASSISERGLGEQFF. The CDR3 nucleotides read TGTGCCAGTAGTATAAGCGAGCGGGGGCTTGGTGAGCAGTTCTTC.

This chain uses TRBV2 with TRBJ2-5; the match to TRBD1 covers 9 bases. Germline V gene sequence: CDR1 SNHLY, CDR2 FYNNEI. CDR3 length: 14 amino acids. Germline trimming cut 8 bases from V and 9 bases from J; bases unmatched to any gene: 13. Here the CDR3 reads CASQYRPGTGPQYF. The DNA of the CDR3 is TGTGCCAGCCAGTACAGACCTGGGACAGGGCCCCAGTACTTC.

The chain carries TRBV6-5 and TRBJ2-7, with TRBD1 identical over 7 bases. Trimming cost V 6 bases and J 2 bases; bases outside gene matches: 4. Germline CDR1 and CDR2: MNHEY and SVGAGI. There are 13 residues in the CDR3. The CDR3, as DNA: TGTGCCAGCAGCGGGGACAGCACCTACGAGCAGTACTTC. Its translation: CASSGDSTYEQYF.

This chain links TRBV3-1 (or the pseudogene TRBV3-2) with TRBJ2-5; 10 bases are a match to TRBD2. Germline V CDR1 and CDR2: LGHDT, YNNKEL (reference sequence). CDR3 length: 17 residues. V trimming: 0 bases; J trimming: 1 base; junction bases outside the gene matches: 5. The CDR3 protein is CASSQERTSGAQETQYF. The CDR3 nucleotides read TGTGCCAGCAGCCAAGAAAGGACTAGCGGAGCCCAAGAGACCCAGTACTTC.

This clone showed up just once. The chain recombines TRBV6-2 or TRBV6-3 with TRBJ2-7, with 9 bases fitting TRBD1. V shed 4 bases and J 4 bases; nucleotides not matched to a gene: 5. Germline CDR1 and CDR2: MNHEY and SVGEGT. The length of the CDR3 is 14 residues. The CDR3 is CASSWGQGDYEQYF. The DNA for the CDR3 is TGTGCCAGCAGTTGGGGACAGGGAGATTACGAGCAGTACTTC.

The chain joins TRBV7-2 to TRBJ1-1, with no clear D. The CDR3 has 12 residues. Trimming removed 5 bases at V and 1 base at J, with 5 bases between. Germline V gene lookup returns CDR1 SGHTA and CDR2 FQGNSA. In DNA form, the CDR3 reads TGTGCCAGCAGCAAGAGGAACACTGAAGCTTTCTTT. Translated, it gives CASSKRNTEAFF.

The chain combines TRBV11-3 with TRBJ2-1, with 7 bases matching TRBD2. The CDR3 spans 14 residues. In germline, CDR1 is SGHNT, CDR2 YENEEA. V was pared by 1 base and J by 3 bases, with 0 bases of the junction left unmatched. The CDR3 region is CASSLGGSYNEQFF. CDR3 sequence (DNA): TGTGCCAGCAGCTTAGGCGGGAGCTACAATGAGCAGTTCTTC.

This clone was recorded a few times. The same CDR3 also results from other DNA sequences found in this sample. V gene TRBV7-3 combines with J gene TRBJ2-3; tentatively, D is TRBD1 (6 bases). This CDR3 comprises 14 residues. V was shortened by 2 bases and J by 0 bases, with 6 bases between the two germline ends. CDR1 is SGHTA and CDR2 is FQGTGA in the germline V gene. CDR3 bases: TGTGCCAGCAGCTTAGGGACAAGCACAGATACGCAGTATTTT. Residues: CASSLGTSTDTQYF.

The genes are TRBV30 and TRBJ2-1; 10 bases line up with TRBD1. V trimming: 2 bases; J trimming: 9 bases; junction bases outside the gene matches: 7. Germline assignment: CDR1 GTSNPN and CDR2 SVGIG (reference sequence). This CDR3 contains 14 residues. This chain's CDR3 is CAWSTDRGLGEQFF. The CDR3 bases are TGTGCCTGGAGTACTGACAGGGGGCTAGGTGAGCAGTTCTTC.

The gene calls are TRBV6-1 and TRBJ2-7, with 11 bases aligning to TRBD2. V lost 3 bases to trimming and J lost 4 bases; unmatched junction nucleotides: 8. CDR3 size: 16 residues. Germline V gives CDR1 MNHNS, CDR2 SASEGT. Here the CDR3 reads CASSDQVAGGPYEQYF. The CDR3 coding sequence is TGTGCCAGCAGTGACCAGGTAGCGGGAGGGCCTTACGAGCAGTACTTC.

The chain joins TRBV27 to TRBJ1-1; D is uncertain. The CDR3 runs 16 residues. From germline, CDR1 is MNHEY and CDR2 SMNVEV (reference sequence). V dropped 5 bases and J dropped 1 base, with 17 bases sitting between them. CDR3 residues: CASSPSNTAGNTEAFF. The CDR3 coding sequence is TGTGCCAGCAGTCCGAGTAACACGGCGGGGAACACTGAAGCTTTCTTT.

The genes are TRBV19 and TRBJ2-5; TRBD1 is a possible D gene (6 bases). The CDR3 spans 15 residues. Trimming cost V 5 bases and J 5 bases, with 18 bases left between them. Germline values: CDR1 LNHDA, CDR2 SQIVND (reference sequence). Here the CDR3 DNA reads TGTGCCAGTAGTGGTCGACAGGCCGGGCTGGAGACCCAGTACTTC. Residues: CASSGRQAGLETQYF.

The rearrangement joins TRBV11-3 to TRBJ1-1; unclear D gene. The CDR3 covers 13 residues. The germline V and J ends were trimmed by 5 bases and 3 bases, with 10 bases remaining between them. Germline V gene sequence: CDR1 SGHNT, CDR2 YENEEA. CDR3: CASSPSSDTEAFF. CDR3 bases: TGTGCCAGCAGCCCCTCTTCGGACACTGAAGCTTTCTTT.

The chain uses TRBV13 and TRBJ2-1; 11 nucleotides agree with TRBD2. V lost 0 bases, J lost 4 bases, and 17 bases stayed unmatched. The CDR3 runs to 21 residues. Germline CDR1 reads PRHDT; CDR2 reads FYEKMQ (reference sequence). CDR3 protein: CASSLGRSSGGPIHNYNEQFF. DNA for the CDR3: TGTGCCAGCAGCTTAGGCCGATCTAGCGGGGGGCCAATCCACAATTACAATGAGCAGTTCTTC.

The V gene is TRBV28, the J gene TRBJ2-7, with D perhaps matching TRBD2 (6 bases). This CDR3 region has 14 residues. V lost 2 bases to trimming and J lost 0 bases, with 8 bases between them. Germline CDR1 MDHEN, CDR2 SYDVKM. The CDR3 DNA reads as TGTGCCAGCAGTTTAGGGGGGAGCTCCTACGAGCAGTACTTC. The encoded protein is CASSLGGSSYEQYF.

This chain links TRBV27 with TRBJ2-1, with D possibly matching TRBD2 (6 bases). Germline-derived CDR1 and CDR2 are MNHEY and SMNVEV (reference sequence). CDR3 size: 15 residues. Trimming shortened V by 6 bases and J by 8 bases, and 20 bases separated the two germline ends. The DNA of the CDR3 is TGTGCCAGCAGCCACGGGACTCCTCGGTCATATGAGCAGTTCTTC. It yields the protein CASSHGTPRSYEQFF.

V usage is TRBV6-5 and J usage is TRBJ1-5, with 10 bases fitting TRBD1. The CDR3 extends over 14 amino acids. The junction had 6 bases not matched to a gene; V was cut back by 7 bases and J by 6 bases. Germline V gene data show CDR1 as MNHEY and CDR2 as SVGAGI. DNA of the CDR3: TGTGCCAGCAAGTTGACAGGGGGCAGTCAGCCCCAGCATTTT. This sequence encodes CASKLTGGSQPQHF.

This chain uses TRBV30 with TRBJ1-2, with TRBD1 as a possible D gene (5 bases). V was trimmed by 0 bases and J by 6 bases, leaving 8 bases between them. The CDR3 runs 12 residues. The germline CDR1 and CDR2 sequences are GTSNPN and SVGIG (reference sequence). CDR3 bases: TGTGCCTGGAGTGTCGGAGGGGATGGCTACACCTTC. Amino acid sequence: CAWSVGGDGYTF.

The CDR3 DNA sequence: TGCGCCAGCAGTCATGGAGCCCTGAACACTGAAGCTTTCTTT. Its protein product is CASSHGALNTEAFF. V and J are TRBV10-2 and TRBJ1-1; no clear D. The germline gives CDR1 WSHSY, CDR2 SAAADI. V lost 5 bases and J 0 bases, leaving 10 bases between the germline ends. The CDR3 totals 14 residues.

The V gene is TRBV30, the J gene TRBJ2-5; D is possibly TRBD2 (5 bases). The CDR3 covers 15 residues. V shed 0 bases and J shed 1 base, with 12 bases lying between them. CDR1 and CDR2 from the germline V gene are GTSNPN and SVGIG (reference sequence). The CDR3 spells CAWSVQGLSQETQYF. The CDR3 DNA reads TGTGCCTGGAGTGTTCAAGGACTTAGCCAAGAGACCCAGTACTTC.

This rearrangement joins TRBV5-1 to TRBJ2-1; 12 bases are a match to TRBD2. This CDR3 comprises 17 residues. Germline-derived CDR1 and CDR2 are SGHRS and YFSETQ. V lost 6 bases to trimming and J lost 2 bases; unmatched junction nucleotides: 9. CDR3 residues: CASNRLAGEGTYNEQFF. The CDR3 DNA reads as TGCGCCAGCAACCGACTAGCGGGAGAAGGGACCTACAATGAGCAGTTCTTC.